The TCR beta chain described here comes from a study of tumor-infiltrating lymphocytes in primary liver carcinoma. It was unsorted whole blood that yielded blood RNA, and germline DNA was also extracted. Those patients suffered from chronic HBV infection and were treatment-naive. Study-wide results and caveats: Lesser overlap characterized tumor-adjacent and tumor-blood pairs relative to tumor region pairs. Tumors significantly exceeded blood in top-250-clone fraction (p = 0.039).

With around 450 ng total RNA as template and a constant-region primer, TCR beta cDNA was made. Libraries for TCR beta were built through three nested multiplex PCR rounds, which together made up a slightly modified ARM-PCR procedure. The opening two PCR rounds, around 10 cycles each, paired TRBV1-TRBV30 forward primers with a C-beta reverse primer. TCRdb passed the multiplex PCR reads through MiXCR, listing each CDR3 protein once. This table holds hundreds of thousands of distinct CDR3 sequences, 50% to 70% found once. This clonotype was seen a single time. What it recognizes is unknown. Germline and junction disagree at one end, which may indicate a read error. The CDR3 runs to 14 residues. Germline V lookup: CDR1 SGHRS, CDR2 YFSETQ.

The chain has TRBV5-1 and TRBJ2-1, with 12 bases matching TRBD2. Sequences were obtained from peripheral blood. The TCR was taken from a man aged 40-49 years with primary liver carcinoma and hepatitis B virus infection. The DNA for the CDR3 is TGCGCCATCAGCTTTCGACTAGCGGGAGATGAGCAGTTCTTC. Translating it yields CAISFRLAGDEQFF. The variable domain in full, with the rest retrieved from reference TRBV5-1 and TRBJ2-1, is KAGVTQTPRYLIKTRGQQVTLSCSPISGHRSVSWYQQTPGQGLQFLFEYFSETQRNKGNFPGRFSGRQFSNSRSEMNVSTLELGDSALYLCAISFRLAGDEQFFGPGTRLTVL.